The clone carrying this T cell receptor beta chain was detected many times. V lost 5 bases and J lost 2; bases outside the gene matches: 7. The germline gives CDR1 MNHNS, CDR2 SASEGT. The CDR3 spans 16 residues. The data originate from a study of T-cell reconstitution after alpha-beta-depleted transplantation in children. The TCRbeta library was prepared with unique molecular identifiers. One entry per CDR3 protein results from TCRdb running MiXCR on the PCR reads. The sample has about 110,000 distinct CDR3 sequences; over 9% are singletons. The origin of this receptor is a human donor who donated a stem cell graft to a child with acute lymphoblastic leukemia. The chain recombines TRBV6-1 with TRBJ2-3; 10 bases fit TRBD1. Specimen: PBMCs from the stem cell graft donor, collected from the stem cell graft. In DNA, the CDR3 is TGTGCCAGCAGTCCTAGGGACAGGGGAACCACAGATACGCAGTATTTT. Encoded protein: CASSPRDRGTTDTQYF.